This T cell receptor (beta chain) was observed in a study of T cell responses to AZD1222 COVID-19 vaccine (dated by TCRdb to the early 2020s). Broadly, across the study: AZD1222 recipients whose second dose came at about 4 weeks and those whose second dose came at about 12 weeks were combined into one group, since spike-specific TCR depth and breadth did not differ between the two schedules. A total of 240 or so trial participants underwent TCR sequencing, of whom more than 200 had received two doses of AZD1222 and 26 had received two doses of the MenACWY control vaccine. Trial participants were enrolled by age into subgroups of 18-55, 56-69 and 70-plus years, and 148, 28 and 57 TCR-sequenced participants, respectively, were included in these subgroups.

Note on this clone: Its antigen remains undetermined. No base quality information exists; no much larger clone differs at one position.

The CDR3 regions of human TCRbeta chains were analyzed by immunosequencing. In the authors' own workflow: TCRs in the repertoires were compared against a reference library of SARS-CoV-2-specific TCRs that had been generated with the MIRA antigen-specificity platform. Breadth was defined as the fraction of unique TCRs that were SARS-CoV-2-associated. Depth was defined as the fraction of total T cells that were SARS-CoV-2-associated. Using the MIRA data, each spike-specific TCR was mapped to the spike region that the TCR reacts to and placed in a CD4 or CD8 class. Log10-transformed breadth and depth values were compared by one-way ANOVA with Sidak's multiple comparisons tests. Here the immuneACCESS table is served through TCRdb, limited to in-frame sequences with V and J called. Missing clones are a known gap in these copies; in checked studies unresolved V genes cover under half, and the rest lacks a known reason. V and J calls and clone size follow that table, whereas D and trimming were derived from the DNA. Here the sample has 100,000 to 120,000 clones; 82% occur a single time. Around 5% of the sample is taken by the ten largest.

Trimming removed 8 bases from V and 1 base from J; the gene matches leave 5 bases unexplained. The CDR3 starts with the cysteine, ends with the phenylalanine, and has 15 residues. The DNA shown is the 45-base CDR3, in frame from base 1. CDR1 and CDR2 were assigned from the germline V gene as SGHTA and FQGNSA. This sample's time point label indicates: baseline before first vaccination. Samples from vaccinated people were obtained from the UK trials COV001 and COV002, which included a single-blind randomized controlled phase 2/3 trial of AZD1222 (ChAdOx1 nCoV-19) in healthy adults. For TCRbeta chain sequencing, PBMC samples were collected from trial participants at day 0 and at day 28 after the second dose. The paper as a whole reports these results and caveats: Conclusions about previously exposed vaccinees were limited because only a handful of AZD1222 recipients were SARS-CoV-2 seropositive at baseline. In the small 56-69-year group, the increase in depth fell short of significance, most likely because of low power. Most participants were white British and females outnumbered males, and the authors suggested that clonal diversity may have been underestimated. CD4 TCRs associated with the vaccine covered the entire spike protein, and the dominant responses were in regions 160-218 and 743-854. Reportedly, close to half of the unique spike-specific TCRs recognized epitopes lying outside the regions that are mutated in the B.1.351 and B.1.1.7 variants. After two AZD1222 doses, spike-specific TCR breadth and depth were significantly higher than at day 0 and than in MenACWY recipients. Because no samples from the day 14 peak response were available, repertoires could be characterized only after the peak T cell response.

The receptor was derived from an adult in good health. The sample here was peripheral blood, taken on day 0 of AZD1222 vaccination. This chain is built from TRBV7-2 and TRBJ2-2; 9 of the junction bases match TRBD1. The DNA reads TGTGCCAGCCGACCGGGACAGGGGAACACCGGGGAGCTGTTTTTT. The resulting protein is CASRPGQGNTGELFF.